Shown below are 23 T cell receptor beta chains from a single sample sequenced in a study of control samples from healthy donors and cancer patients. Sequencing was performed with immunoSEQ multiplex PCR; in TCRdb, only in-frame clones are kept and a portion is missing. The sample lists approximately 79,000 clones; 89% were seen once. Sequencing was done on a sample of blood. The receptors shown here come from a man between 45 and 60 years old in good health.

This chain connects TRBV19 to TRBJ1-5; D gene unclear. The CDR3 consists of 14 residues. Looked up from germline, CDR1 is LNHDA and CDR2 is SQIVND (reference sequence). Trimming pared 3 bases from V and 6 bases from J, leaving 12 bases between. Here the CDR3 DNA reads TGTGCCAGTAGTATCTTCAGAGACGGTCAGCCCCAGCATTTT. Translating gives CASSIFRDGQPQHF.

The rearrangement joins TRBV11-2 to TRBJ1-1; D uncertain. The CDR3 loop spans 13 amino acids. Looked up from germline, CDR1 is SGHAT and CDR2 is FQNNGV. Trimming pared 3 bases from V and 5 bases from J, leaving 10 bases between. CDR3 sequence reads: CASSLNLLTEAFF. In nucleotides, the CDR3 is TGTGCCAGCAGCTTGAATCTTTTAACTGAAGCTTTCTTT.

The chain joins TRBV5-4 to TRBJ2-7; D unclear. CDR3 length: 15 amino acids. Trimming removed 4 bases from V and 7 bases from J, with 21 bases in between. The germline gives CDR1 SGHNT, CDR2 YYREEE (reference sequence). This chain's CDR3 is CASSAWTGPLEEQYF. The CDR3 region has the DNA TGTGCCAGCAGCGCCTGGACCGGTCCTCTGGAGGAGCAGTACTTC.

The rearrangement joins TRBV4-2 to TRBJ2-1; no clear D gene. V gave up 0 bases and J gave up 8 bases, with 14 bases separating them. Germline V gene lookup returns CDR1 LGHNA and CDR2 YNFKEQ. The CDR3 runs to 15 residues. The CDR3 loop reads CASSQDLVGPDEQFF. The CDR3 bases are TGTGCCAGCAGCCAAGATCTCGTAGGGCCCGATGAGCAGTTCTTC.

Here the CDR3 reads CASSDTDREAFF. The CDR3 bases are TGCGCCAGCAGTGATACTGACAGGGAAGCTTTCTTT. This sequence joins TRBV10-2 and TRBJ1-1; the D gene is possibly TRBD1 (6 bases). V lost 3 bases, J lost 8 bases, and 10 bases lay in between. Germline assignment: CDR1 WSHSY and CDR2 SAAADI. The CDR3 length is 12 residues.

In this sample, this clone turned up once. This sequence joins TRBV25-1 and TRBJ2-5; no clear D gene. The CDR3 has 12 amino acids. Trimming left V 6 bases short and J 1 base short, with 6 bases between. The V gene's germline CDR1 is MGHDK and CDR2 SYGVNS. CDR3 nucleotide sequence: TGTGCCAGCAGCGGTTTCCAAGAGACCCAGTACTTC. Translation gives CASSGFQETQYF. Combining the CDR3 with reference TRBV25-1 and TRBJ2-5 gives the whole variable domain EADIYQTPRYLVIGTGKKITLECSQTMGHDKMYWYQQDPGMELHLIHYSYGVNSTEKGDLSSESTVSRIRTEHFPLTLESARPSHTSQYLCASSGFQETQYFGPGTRLLVL.

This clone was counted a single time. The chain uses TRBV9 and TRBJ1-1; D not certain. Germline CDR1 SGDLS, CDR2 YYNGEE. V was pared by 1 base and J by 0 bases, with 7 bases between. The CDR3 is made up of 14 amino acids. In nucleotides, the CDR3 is TGTGCCAGCAGCGTAAGGTCACTGAACACTGAAGCTTTCTTT. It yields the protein CASSVRSLNTEAFF.

For the CDR3, the DNA is TGTGCCAGCAGCTTAGTGGTCGGGTATGAAAAACTGTTTTTT. Amino acid sequence: CASSLVVGYEKLFF. V is TRBV7-9 and J is TRBJ1-4; D not certain. Trimming stripped 1 base from V and 6 bases from J, with 9 bases between. The CDR3 spans 14 residues. From germline, CDR1 is SEHNR and CDR2 FQNEAQ (reference sequence).

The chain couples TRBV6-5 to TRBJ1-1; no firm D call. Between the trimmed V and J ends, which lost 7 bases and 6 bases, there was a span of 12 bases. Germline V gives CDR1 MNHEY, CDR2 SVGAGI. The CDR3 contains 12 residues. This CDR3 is CASTVRAAEAFF. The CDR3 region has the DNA TGTGCCAGCACGGTCCGGGCGGCTGAAGCTTTCTTT.

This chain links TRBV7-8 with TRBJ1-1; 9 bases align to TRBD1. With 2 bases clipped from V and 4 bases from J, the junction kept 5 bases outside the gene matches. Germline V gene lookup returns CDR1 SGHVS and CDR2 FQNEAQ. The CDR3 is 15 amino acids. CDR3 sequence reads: CASSLPGQGSTEAFF. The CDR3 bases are TGTGCCAGCAGCTTACCGGGACAGGGTAGCACTGAAGCTTTCTTT.

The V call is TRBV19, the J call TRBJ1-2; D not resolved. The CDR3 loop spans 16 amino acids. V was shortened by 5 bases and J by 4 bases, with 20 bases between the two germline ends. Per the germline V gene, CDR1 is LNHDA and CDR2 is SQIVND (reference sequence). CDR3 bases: TGTGCCAGTAGTCCAGACGGAATAGGTGCGTTCTATGGCTACACCTTC. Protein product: CASSPDGIGAFYGYTF.

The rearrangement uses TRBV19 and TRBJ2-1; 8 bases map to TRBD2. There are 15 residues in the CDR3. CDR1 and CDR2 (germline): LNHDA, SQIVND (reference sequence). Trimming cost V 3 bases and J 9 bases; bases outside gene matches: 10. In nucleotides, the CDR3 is TGTGCCAGTAGTATCCCCGGGGGGGGAAAGAGTGAGCAGTTCTTC. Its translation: CASSIPGGGKSEQFF.

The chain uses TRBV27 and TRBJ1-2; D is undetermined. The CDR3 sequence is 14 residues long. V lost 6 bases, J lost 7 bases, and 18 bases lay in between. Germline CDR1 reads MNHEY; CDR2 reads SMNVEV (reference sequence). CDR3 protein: CASRQVALSPGYTF. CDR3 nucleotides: TGTGCCAGCAGGCAGGTCGCATTGAGTCCTGGCTACACCTTC.

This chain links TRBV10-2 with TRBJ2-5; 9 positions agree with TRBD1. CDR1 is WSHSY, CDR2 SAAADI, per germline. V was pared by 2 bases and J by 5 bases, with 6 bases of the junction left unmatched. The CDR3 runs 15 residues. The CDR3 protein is CASSERDREWETQYF. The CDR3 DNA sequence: TGCGCCAGCAGTGAGCGGGACAGGGAATGGGAGACCCAGTACTTC.

CDR3 region: CASSLYTDTQYF. DNA of the CDR3: TGTGCCAGCAGCCTTTACACAGATACGCAGTATTTT. The gene calls are TRBV7-9 and TRBJ2-3; D remains unclear. Trimming cost V 5 bases and J 2 bases, with 5 bases left between them. CDR3 size: 12 residues. Germline CDR1 and CDR2: SEHNR and FQNEAQ (reference sequence).

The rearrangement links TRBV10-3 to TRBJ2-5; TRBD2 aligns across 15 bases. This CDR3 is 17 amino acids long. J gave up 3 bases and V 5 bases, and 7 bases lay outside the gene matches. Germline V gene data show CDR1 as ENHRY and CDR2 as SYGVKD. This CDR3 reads CAISRTSGGASEETQYF. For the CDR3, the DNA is TGTGCCATCAGTAGGACTAGCGGGGGGGCCTCGGAAGAGACCCAGTACTTC.

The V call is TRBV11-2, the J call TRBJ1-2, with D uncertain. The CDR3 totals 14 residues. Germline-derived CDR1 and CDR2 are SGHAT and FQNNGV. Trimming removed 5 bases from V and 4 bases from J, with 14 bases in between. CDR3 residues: CASSPSGRFYGYTF. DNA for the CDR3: TGTGCCAGCAGCCCCAGCGGACGCTTCTATGGCTACACCTTC.

CDR3 loop: CASSDRGYTF. The CDR3 DNA is TGTGCCAGCAGCGACAGGGGCTACACCTTC. The genes are TRBV7-9 and TRBJ1-2; weak D call: TRBD1 (6 bases). Per germline, CDR1 SEHNR and CDR2 FQNEAQ (reference sequence). Between the trimmed V and J ends, which lost 5 bases and 8 bases, there was a span of 6 bases. The CDR3 has 10 amino acids.

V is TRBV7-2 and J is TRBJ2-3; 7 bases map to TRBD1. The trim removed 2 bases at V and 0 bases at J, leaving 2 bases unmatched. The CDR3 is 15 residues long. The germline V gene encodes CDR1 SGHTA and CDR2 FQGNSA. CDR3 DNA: TGTGCCAGCAGCTTAACAGGGGTTAGCACAGATACGCAGTATTTT. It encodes CASSLTGVSTDTQYF.

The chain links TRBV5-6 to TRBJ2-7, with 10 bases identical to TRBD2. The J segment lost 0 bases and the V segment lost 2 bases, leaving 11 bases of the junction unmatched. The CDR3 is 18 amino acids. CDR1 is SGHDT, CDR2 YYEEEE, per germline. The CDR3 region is CASSFARLAGSLSYEQYF. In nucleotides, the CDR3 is TGTGCCAGCAGCTTTGCGCGACTAGCGGGTTCTCTCTCCTACGAGCAGTACTTC. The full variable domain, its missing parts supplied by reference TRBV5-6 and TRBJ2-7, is DAGVTQSPTHLIKTRGQQVTLRCSPKSGHDTVSWYQQALGQGPQFIFQYYEEEERQRGNFPDRFSGHQFPNYSSELNVNALLLGDSALYLCASSFARLAGSLSYEQYFGPGTRLTVT.

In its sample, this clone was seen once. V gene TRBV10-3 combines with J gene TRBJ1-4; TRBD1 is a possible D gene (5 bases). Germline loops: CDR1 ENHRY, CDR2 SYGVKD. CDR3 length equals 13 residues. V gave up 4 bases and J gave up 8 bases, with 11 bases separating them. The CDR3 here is CAISVGGSEKLFF. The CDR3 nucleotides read TGTGCCATCAGTGTGGGGGGAAGCGAAAAACTGTTTTTT.

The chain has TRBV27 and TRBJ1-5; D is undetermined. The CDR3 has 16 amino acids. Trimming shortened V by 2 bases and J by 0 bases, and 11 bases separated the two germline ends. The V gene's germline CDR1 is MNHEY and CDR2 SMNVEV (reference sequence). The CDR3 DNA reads TGTGCCAGCAGTTTAGGAGGATATAATAGCAATCAGCCCCAGCATTTT. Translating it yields CASSLGGYNSNQPQHF.

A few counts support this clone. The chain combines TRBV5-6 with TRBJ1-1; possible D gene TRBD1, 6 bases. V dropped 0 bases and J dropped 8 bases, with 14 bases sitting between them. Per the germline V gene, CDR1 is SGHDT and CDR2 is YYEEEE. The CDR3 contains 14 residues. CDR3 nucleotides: TGTGCCAGCAGCTTGGGTTGGCGGGACAACGAAGCTTTCTTT. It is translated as CASSLGWRDNEAFF.